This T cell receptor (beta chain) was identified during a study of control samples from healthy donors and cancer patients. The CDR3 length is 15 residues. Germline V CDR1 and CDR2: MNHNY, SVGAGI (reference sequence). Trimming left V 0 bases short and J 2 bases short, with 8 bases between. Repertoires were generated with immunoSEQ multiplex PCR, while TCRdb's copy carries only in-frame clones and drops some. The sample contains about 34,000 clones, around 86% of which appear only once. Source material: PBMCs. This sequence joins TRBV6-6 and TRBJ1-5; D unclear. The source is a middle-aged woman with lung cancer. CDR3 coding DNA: TGTGCCAGCAGTTACTCGACACTCGGCAATCAGCCCCAGCATTTT. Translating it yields CASSYSTLGNQPQHF.